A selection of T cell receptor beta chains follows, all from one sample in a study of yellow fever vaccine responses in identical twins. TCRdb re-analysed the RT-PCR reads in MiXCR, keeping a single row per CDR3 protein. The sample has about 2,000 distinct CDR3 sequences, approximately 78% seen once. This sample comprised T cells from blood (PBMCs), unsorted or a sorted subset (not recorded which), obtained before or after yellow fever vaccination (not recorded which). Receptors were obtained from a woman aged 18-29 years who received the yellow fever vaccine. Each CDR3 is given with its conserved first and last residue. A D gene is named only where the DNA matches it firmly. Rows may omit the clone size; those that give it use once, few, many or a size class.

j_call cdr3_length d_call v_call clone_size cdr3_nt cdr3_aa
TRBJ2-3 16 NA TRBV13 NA TGTGCCAGCAGCCCATCAAGACCCGCGGGAATAGATACGCAGTATTTT CASSPSRPAGIDTQYF
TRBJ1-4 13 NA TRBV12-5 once TGTGCTAGTGGTGACCTTTTAAGTGAAAAACTGTTTTTT CASGDLLSEKLFF
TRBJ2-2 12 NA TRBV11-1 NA TGTGCCAGCAGCCCCGGGCCGAAAGAGCTGTTTTTT CASSPGPKELFF
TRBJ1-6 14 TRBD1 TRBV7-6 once TGTGCCAGCAGCTCCGGGGACAGAGATTCACCCCTCCACTTT CASSSGDRDSPLHF
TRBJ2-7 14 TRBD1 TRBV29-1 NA TGCAGCGTTGTACACAGGGGTGGTTCCTACGAGCAGTACTTC CSVVHRGGSYEQYF
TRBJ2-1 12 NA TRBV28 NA TGTGCCAGCAGTTTGATAGGGGGTGAGCAGTTCTTC CASSLIGGEQFF
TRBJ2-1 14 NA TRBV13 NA TGTGCCAGCAGAAAATGGGGAACCTACAATGAGCAGTTCTTC CASRKWGTYNEQFF
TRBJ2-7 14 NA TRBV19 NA TGTGCCAGTAGTATCCGGGGCGGCCCCTACGAGCAGTACTTC CASSIRGGPYEQYF
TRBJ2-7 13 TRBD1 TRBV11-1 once TGTGCCAGCAGCGCAAGGGACAGCTACGAGCAGTACTTC CASSARDSYEQYF
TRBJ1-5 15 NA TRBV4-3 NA TGCGCCAGCAGCCAAGTTTTTACAGGGAGTCAGCCCCAGCATTTT CASSQVFTGSQPQHF
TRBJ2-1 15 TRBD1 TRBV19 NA TGTGCCAGTAGTTTGGGACAGGGTTCCTACAATGAGCAGTTCTTC CASSLGQGSYNEQFF
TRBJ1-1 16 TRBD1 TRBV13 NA TGTGCCAGCAGCTACCGTTTAGACAGGGTGGAAACTGAAGCTTTCTTT CASSYRLDRVETEAFF
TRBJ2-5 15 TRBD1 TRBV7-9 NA TGTGCCAGCAGCTCCGGACAGGACCTCCAAGAGACCCAGTACTTC CASSSGQDLQETQYF
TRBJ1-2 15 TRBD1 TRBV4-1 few TGCGCCAGCAGCCAAGTTTCAGGGGACAGCTATGGCTACACCTTC CASSQVSGDSYGYTF
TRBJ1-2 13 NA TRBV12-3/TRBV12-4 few TGTGCCAGCAGACCCGAATGGGACTATGGCTACACCTTC CASRPEWDYGYTF
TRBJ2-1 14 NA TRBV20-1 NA TGCAGTGCTAGAGATCGGGTCAACTACAATGAGCAGTTCTTC CSARDRVNYNEQFF
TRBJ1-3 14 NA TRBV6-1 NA TGTGCCAGCAGTGATCCCCTCTCTGGAAACACCATATATTTT CASSDPLSGNTIYF
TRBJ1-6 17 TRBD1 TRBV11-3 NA TGTGCCAGCAGCTTCCTAGTAGCCGGGACAGGGAGTTCACCCCTCCACTTT CASSFLVAGTGSSPLHF
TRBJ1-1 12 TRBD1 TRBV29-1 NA TGCAGCGTTGAAGTGCGGGACAGGGAAGCTTTCTTT CSVEVRDREAFF
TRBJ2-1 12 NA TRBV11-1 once TGTGCCAGCAGCTTATACAGTAATGAGCAGTTCTTC CASSLYSNEQFF
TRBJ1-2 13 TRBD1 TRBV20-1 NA TGCAGTGCTAAAACACAGGGGGCCTATGGCTACACCTTC CSAKTQGAYGYTF
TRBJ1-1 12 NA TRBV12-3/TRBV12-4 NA TGTGCCAGCAGGCAGGGGTACACTGAAGCTTTCTTT CASRQGYTEAFF
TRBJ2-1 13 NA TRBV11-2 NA TGTGCCAGCAGCTTGTCTAGCGTCAATGAGCAGTTCTTC CASSLSSVNEQFF
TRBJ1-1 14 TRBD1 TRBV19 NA TGTGCCAGTAGTATAGCGACAGGGGGTTATGAAGCTTTCTTT CASSIATGGYEAFF
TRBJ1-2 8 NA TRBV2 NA TGTGCCAGCAGTGGGTCCACCTTC CASSGSTF
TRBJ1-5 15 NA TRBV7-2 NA TGTGCCAGCAGCTTAGTTGATGCTAGCAATCAGCCCCAGCATTTT CASSLVDASNQPQHF
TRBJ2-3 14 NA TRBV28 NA TGTGCCAGCAGTATCCCTTCGACTTCAGATACGCAGTATTTT CASSIPSTSDTQYF
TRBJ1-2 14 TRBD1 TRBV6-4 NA TGTGCCAGCAGTGACAGACAGGGCGGCTATGGCTACACCTTC CASSDRQGGYGYTF
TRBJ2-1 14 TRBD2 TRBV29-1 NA TGCAGCGTTGACGGGACTAGCGGGTACAATGAGCAGTTCTTC CSVDGTSGYNEQFF
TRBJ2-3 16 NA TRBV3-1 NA TGTGCCAGCAGCCAAGATAAAGGGACCCGCACAGATACGCAGTATTTT CASSQDKGTRTDTQYF
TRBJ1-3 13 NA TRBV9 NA TGTGCCAGCAGGGAAAACTCTGGAAACACCATATATTTT CASRENSGNTIYF
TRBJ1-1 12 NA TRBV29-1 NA TGCAGCGTGAAGAGGGACTTCACTGAAGCTTTCTTT CSVKRDFTEAFF
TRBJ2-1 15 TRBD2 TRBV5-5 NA TGTGCCAGCAGCTTGGGCGGGAGGGGTTACAATGAGCAGTTCTTC CASSLGGRGYNEQFF
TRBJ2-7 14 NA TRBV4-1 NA TGCGCCAGCAGCCAAGATTGGGGGCGGAACGAGCAGTACTTC CASSQDWGRNEQYF
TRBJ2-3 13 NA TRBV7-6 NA TGTGCCAGCAGCTTAGCTAGCACAGATACGCAGTATTTT CASSLASTDTQYF
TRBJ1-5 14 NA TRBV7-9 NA TGTGCCAGCAGCTCCTACGAATTTGGTCAGCCCCAGCATTTT CASSSYEFGQPQHF
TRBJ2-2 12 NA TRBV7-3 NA TGTGCCAGCAGCCCACTTACCGGGGAGCTGTTTTTT CASSPLTGELFF
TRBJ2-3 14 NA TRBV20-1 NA TGCAGTGGGGGCGGGACTGAAATCACAGATACGCAGTATTTT CSGGGTEITDTQYF
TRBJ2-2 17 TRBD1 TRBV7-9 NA TGTGCCAGCAGCTTACCCGGGACAGGGTCAAACACCGGGGAGCTGTTTTTT CASSLPGTGSNTGELFF
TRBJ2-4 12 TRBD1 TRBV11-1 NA TGTGCCAGCACAGGGACAGAAAACATTCAGTACTTC CASTGTENIQYF
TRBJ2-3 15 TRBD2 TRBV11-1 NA TGTGCCAGCAGCTCGGGACTAGCAAACACAGATACGCAGTATTTT CASSSGLANTDTQYF
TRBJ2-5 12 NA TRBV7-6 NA TGTGCCAGCAGCTCGTACCAAGAGACCCAGTACTTC CASSSYQETQYF
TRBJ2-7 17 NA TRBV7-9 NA TGTGCCAGCAGCTTAGTCGGGCAGGGTCCCTTTGTCTACGAGCAGTACTTC CASSLVGQGPFVYEQYF
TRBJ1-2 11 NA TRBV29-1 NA TGCAGCGTGCCCCTGGGACGAGGCTACACCTTC CSVPLGRGYTF
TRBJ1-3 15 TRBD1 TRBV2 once TGTGCCAGCAGTGAAGAAGGGGGCGATGGAAACACCATATATTTT CASSEEGGDGNTIYF